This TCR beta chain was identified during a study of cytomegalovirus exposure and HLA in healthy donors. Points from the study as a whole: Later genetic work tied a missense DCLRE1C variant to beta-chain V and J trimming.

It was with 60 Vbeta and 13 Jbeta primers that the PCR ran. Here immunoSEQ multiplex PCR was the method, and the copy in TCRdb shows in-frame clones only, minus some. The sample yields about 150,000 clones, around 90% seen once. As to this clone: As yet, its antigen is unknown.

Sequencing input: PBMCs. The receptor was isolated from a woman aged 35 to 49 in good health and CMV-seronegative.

CDR3 bases: TGTGCCAGCAGCCAAGATCCCCCCGACAGGGGGCCGGGTGGCTACACCTTC. Translated: CASSQDPPDRGPGGYTF. The chain links TRBV4-2 to TRBJ1-2; 10 bases fit TRBD1. The CDR3 contains 17 residues. V gave up 0 bases and J gave up 7 bases; unmatched junction bases: 11. CDR1 and CDR2 (germline): LGHNA, YNFKEQ.